This is a list of T cell receptor beta chains from one sample in a study of early T cells in non-severe SARS-CoV-2 infection. A single record per CDR3 protein comes from TCRdb applying MiXCR to the 5' RACE reads. The sample has around 52,000 distinct CDR3 sequences, about 5.9% seen once. The sequenced material came from whole blood. The receptors here all came from an adult who was a healthcare worker with PCR-confirmed SARS-CoV-2 infection or an uninfected control (not recorded which). CDR3s include the opening cysteine and the closing phenylalanine or tryptophan. Each record gives: J gene, CDR3 length, V gene, clone size, CDR3 protein. A clone size is listed for some rows: how often the clone was seen (once, few, many), or a class if it is expanded.

j_call: TRBJ1-1
cdr3_length: 15
v_call: TRBV20-1
clone_size: many
cdr3_aa: CSARVGGNSNTEAFF

j_call: TRBJ2-4
cdr3_length: 14
v_call: TRBV2
clone_size: few
cdr3_aa: CASSPGTGVNIQYF

j_call: TRBJ1-5
cdr3_length: 13
v_call: TRBV30
clone_size: medium-sized
cdr3_aa: CAWNDRGPGPQHF

j_call: TRBJ1-1
cdr3_length: 13
v_call: TRBV4-3
clone_size: few
cdr3_aa: CASSQITNTEAFF

j_call: TRBJ2-1
cdr3_length: 13
v_call: TRBV7-6
clone_size: -
cdr3_aa: CASTQSPYNEQFF

j_call: TRBJ1-1
cdr3_length: 14
v_call: TRBV11-2
clone_size: many
cdr3_aa: CASSSGSFNTEAFF

j_call: TRBJ2-5
cdr3_length: 12
v_call: TRBV7-9
clone_size: few
cdr3_aa: CASSLRTETQYF

j_call: TRBJ2-3
cdr3_length: 15
v_call: TRBV7-7
clone_size: -
cdr3_aa: CASSRGRVGTDTQYF

j_call: TRBJ2-2
cdr3_length: 13
v_call: TRBV29-1
clone_size: many
cdr3_aa: CSVIGRNTGELFF

j_call: TRBJ1-3
cdr3_length: 16
v_call: TRBV7-2
clone_size: many
cdr3_aa: CASSHALGGGRNTIYF

j_call: TRBJ2-1
cdr3_length: 14
v_call: TRBV27
clone_size: many
cdr3_aa: CASSLTRFYNEQFF

j_call: TRBJ2-2
cdr3_length: 14
v_call: TRBV6-5
clone_size: few
cdr3_aa: CASSYQQGTGELFF

j_call: TRBJ2-4
cdr3_length: 15
v_call: TRBV20-1
clone_size: many
cdr3_aa: CSARDPMGAKNIQYF

j_call: TRBJ1-1
cdr3_length: 15
v_call: TRBV7-6
clone_size: -
cdr3_aa: CASSSPGGMNTEAFF

j_call: TRBJ2-7
cdr3_length: 14
v_call: TRBV20-1
clone_size: -
cdr3_aa: CSATGLDSSYEQYF

j_call: TRBJ2-5
cdr3_length: 15
v_call: TRBV7-6
clone_size: few
cdr3_aa: CASSFTGNYQETQYF

j_call: TRBJ2-7
cdr3_length: 14
v_call: TRBV3-1
clone_size: many
cdr3_aa: CASSQDPSSYEQYF

j_call: TRBJ1-1
cdr3_length: 15
v_call: TRBV9
clone_size: many
cdr3_aa: CASSVWVDTNTEAFF

j_call: TRBJ2-3
cdr3_length: 14
v_call: TRBV7-6
clone_size: many
cdr3_aa: CASSPGVGTDTQYF

j_call: TRBJ1-4
cdr3_length: 13
v_call: TRBV29-1
clone_size: -
cdr3_aa: CSVGQGTNEKLFF

j_call: TRBJ2-7
cdr3_length: 12
v_call: TRBV11-2
clone_size: many
cdr3_aa: CASSFQVSGQYF

j_call: TRBJ1-2
cdr3_length: 13
v_call: TRBV27
clone_size: many
cdr3_aa: CASKAQPNYGYTF

j_call: TRBJ1-5
cdr3_length: 14
v_call: TRBV7-2
clone_size: -
cdr3_aa: CASSSGLSNQPQQF

j_call: TRBJ2-2
cdr3_length: 14
v_call: TRBV12-5
clone_size: many
cdr3_aa: CASGFALNTGELFF

j_call: TRBJ2-7
cdr3_length: 16
v_call: TRBV6-2/TRBV6-3
clone_size: few
cdr3_aa: CASSYSLGQRSYEQYF

j_call: TRBJ1-4
cdr3_length: 17
v_call: TRBV15
clone_size: many
cdr3_aa: CATSGGFGTPDEEKLFF

j_call: TRBJ2-3
cdr3_length: 16
v_call: TRBV11-3
clone_size: few
cdr3_aa: CASSLADRGRTDTQYF

j_call: TRBJ2-2
cdr3_length: 15
v_call: TRBV3-1
clone_size: few
cdr3_aa: CASRTGTGGKWELFF

j_call: TRBJ1-1
cdr3_length: 14
v_call: TRBV3-1
clone_size: many
cdr3_aa: CASSHHNPNTEAFF

j_call: TRBJ2-7
cdr3_length: 13
v_call: TRBV5-4
clone_size: many
cdr3_aa: CASSSDGPYEQYF

j_call: TRBJ2-1
cdr3_length: 15
v_call: TRBV7-6
clone_size: -
cdr3_aa: CTSSLGGTGYNEQFF

j_call: TRBJ1-2
cdr3_length: 13
v_call: TRBV27
clone_size: -
cdr3_aa: CASSRTPSFGYTF

j_call: TRBJ2-6
cdr3_length: 17
v_call: TRBV19
clone_size: many
cdr3_aa: CASSMRHSLGGANVLTF

j_call: TRBJ2-3
cdr3_length: 15
v_call: TRBV7-2
clone_size: -
cdr3_aa: CASSLSGGPTDTQYF

j_call: TRBJ1-2
cdr3_length: 15
v_call: TRBV9
clone_size: few
cdr3_aa: CASSVGGRAAYGYTF

j_call: TRBJ2-5
cdr3_length: 14
v_call: TRBV7-2
clone_size: few
cdr3_aa: CASSPGGPRETQYF

j_call: TRBJ2-3
cdr3_length: 14
v_call: TRBV12-3/TRBV12-4
clone_size: -
cdr3_aa: CASKWVSSTDTQYF

j_call: TRBJ1-1
cdr3_length: 13
v_call: TRBV7-2
clone_size: many
cdr3_aa: CASSLNRNTEAFF

j_call: TRBJ2-1
cdr3_length: 14
v_call: TRBV5-1
clone_size: many
cdr3_aa: CASSPGQDYNEQFF

j_call: TRBJ2-7
cdr3_length: 12
v_call: TRBV9
clone_size: many
cdr3_aa: CASSAGNYEQYF

j_call: TRBJ1-1
cdr3_length: 13
v_call: TRBV30
clone_size: many
cdr3_aa: CAWMGGMNTEAFF

j_call: TRBJ2-5
cdr3_length: 11
v_call: TRBV20-1
clone_size: -
cdr3_aa: CSAELKETQYF

j_call: TRBJ1-2
cdr3_length: 8
v_call: TRBV24-1
clone_size: many
cdr3_aa: CATSCYTF

j_call: TRBJ2-3
cdr3_length: 14
v_call: TRBV28
clone_size: many
cdr3_aa: CASSLDRVTDTQYF

j_call: TRBJ2-7
cdr3_length: 12
v_call: TRBV4-1
clone_size: many
cdr3_aa: CASSRGPYEQYF

j_call: TRBJ2-7
cdr3_length: 16
v_call: TRBV29-1
clone_size: few
cdr3_aa: CSVEGTGGEGTYEQYF

j_call: TRBJ2-1
cdr3_length: 17
v_call: TRBV19
clone_size: many
cdr3_aa: CASSTDSRASGGHEQFF

j_call: TRBJ2-1
cdr3_length: 17
v_call: TRBV12-3/TRBV12-4
clone_size: -
cdr3_aa: CASSLARGPPLYNEQFF

j_call: TRBJ1-2
cdr3_length: 14
v_call: TRBV7-9
clone_size: -
cdr3_aa: CASSLGTLNYGYTF

j_call: TRBJ1-2
cdr3_length: 14
v_call: TRBV19
clone_size: many
cdr3_aa: CASSTGTGAFGYTF

j_call: TRBJ2-7
cdr3_length: 16
v_call: TRBV19
clone_size: -
cdr3_aa: CASSTRGGRTSYEQYF

j_call: TRBJ1-1
cdr3_length: 15
v_call: TRBV20-1
clone_size: many
cdr3_aa: CSARDYQLQVMEAFF